These 20 T cell receptor beta chains originate from one sample sequenced in a study of T-cell reconstitution after alpha-beta-depleted transplantation in children. Construction of the TCRbeta library involved unique molecular identifiers. TCRdb reprocessed the PCR reads via MiXCR and lists one record per CDR3 protein. This sample yields some 460,000 distinct CDR3 sequences, of which roughly 15% are seen a single time; around 30% belongs to the top ten. The material sequenced was PBMCs, mostly from graft donor cells, taken 360 days after TCRalphabeta/CD19-depleted stem cell transplant. All receptors derive from a boy under three years old who had a stem cell transplant for Wiskott-Aldrich syndrome, so the T cells may come from the graft donor.

This chain uses TRBV20-1 with TRBJ1-1; weak D call: TRBD1 (5 bases). The CDR3 spans 11 residues. Germline V lookup: CDR1 DFQATT, CDR2 SNEGSKA (reference sequence). CDR3 DNA sequence: TGCAGGGCAACAGGCATCGGGAGAGCTTTCTTT. Translated: CRATGIGRAFF.

This clonotype was seen more than once but under ten times. The rearrangement joins TRBV25-1 to TRBJ2-1; 8 bases are shared with TRBD1. The J segment lost 4 bases and the V segment lost 5 bases, leaving 10 bases of the junction unmatched. Germline CDR1 and CDR2: MGHDK and SYGVNS. The CDR3 has 16 amino acids. CDR3 DNA sequence: TGTGCCAGCAGTAATTATGGCGGGACAGGTTACAATGAGCAGTTCTTC. Its translation is CASSNYGGTGYNEQFF. The whole variable domain, filled in from reference TRBV25-1 and TRBJ2-1, reads EADIYQTPRYLVIGTGKKITLECSQTMGHDKMYWYQQDPGMELHLIHYSYGVNSTEKGDLSSESTVSRIRTEHFPLTLESARPSHTSQYLCASSNYGGTGYNEQFFGPGTRLTVL.

This clonotype was picked up a small number of times. The chain recombines TRBV7-8 with TRBJ1-5; tentatively, D is TRBD1 (6 bases). Germline V gene lookup returns CDR1 SGHVS and CDR2 FQNEAQ. V was cut by 5 bases and J by 0 bases, with 14 bases left in between. The CDR3 extends over 16 amino acids. CDR3: CASSPRTVYSNQPQHF. The CDR3 DNA is TGTGCCAGCAGCCCCCGGACAGTGTATAGCAATCAGCCCCAGCATTTT.

The table lists this clonotype with a count of one. The rearrangement uses TRBV6-2 or TRBV6-3 and TRBJ2-1, with 10 bases matching TRBD2. Per the germline V gene, CDR1 is MNHEY and CDR2 is SVGEGT. Losses at the gene ends were 6 bases for V and 8 bases for J; bases not matched to a gene: 4. The CDR3 contains 13 residues. The CDR3 reads CASRLAGRDEQFF. The CDR3 DNA reads TGTGCCAGCAGACTAGCGGGACGGGATGAGCAGTTCTTC.

This clonotype was found many times. The rearrangement links TRBV12-3 or TRBV12-4 to TRBJ1-6; 8 bases line up with TRBD1. This CDR3 has 13 residues. V lost 3 bases and J lost 9; bases outside the gene matches: 1. The CDR3 DNA reads as TGTGCCAGCAGTTTGGACAGGGTTTCACCCCTCCACTTT. As protein: CASSLDRVSPLHF.

In DNA form, the CDR3 reads TGTGCCTGGAACGGCCAAACCCTAGGAGGCTACACCTTC. Protein sequence: CAWNGQTLGGYTF. The rearrangement uses TRBV30 and TRBJ1-2; D unclear. The V gene lost 4 bases and the J gene lost 8 bases, with 17 bases spanning the gap. CDR3 length equals 13 residues. Germline lookup yields CDR1 GTSNPN and CDR2 SVGIG (reference sequence).

This clonotype has just a few counts. The rearrangement joins TRBV29-1 to TRBJ2-3; D gene ambiguous. The ends were cut back, 5 bases at V and 8 bases at J, with 11 bases in the middle. The V gene's germline CDR1 is SQVTM and CDR2 ANQGSEA. This CDR3 comprises 11 residues. Written as DNA, the CDR3 is TGCAGCGTTTCCCCCCCTGGTACGCAGTATTTT. It is translated as CSVSPPGTQYF.

The chain links TRBV5-1 to TRBJ2-2; D ambiguous. Germline-derived CDR1 and CDR2 are SGHRS and YFSETQ. Trimming removed 7 bases from V and 1 base from J, with 20 bases in between. The CDR3 is 17 residues long. CDR3 bases: TGCGCCAGCTGCAGAAAGGCCTTTAGTTTGAACACCGGGGAGCTGTTTTTT. Its protein product is CASCRKAFSLNTGELFF.

The sample holds many counts of this clonotype. V gene TRBV7-9 combines with J gene TRBJ2-5; 7 nucleotides match TRBD1. CDR1 is SEHNR, CDR2 FQNEAQ, per germline (reference sequence). CDR3 length: 14 amino acids. The V gene end was trimmed by 5 bases and the J gene end by 2 bases; junction bases not matched to a gene: 5. CDR3 bases: TGTGCCAGCAGCCTCCAGACAGGGCAAGAGACCCAGTACTTC. Protein: CASSLQTGQETQYF.

This clonotype was recorded many times. V is TRBV14 and J is TRBJ2-2; D not resolved. V lost 0 bases and J 7 bases, leaving 6 bases between the germline ends. The CDR3 is 13 amino acids. Germline loops: CDR1 SGHDN, CDR2 FVKESK. CDR3: CASSQDLGGELFF. In nucleotides, the CDR3 is TGTGCCAGCAGCCAAGATTTAGGCGGGGAGCTGTTTTTT.

This clonotype was counted between two and nine times. The rearrangement links TRBV4-1 to TRBJ1-1, with 7 nucleotides matching TRBD1. Trimming removed 4 bases from V and 1 base from J; junction bases left unmatched: 9. CDR1 is MGHRA, CDR2 YSYEKL, per germline. CDR3 length: 16 amino acids. CDR3: CASSLMNRGPNTEAFF. CDR3 bases: TGCGCCAGCAGCCTAATGAACAGGGGACCGAACACTGAAGCTTTCTTT.

The CDR3 loop reads CASSKTVYGYTF. The CDR3, as DNA: TGTGCCAGCAGTAAGACCGTATATGGCTACACCTTC. The rearrangement uses TRBV12-3 or TRBV12-4 and TRBJ1-2; D not resolved. CDR3 length: 12 amino acids. V shed 5 bases and J shed 5 bases, with 9 bases lying between them.

V gene TRBV7-9 combines with J gene TRBJ2-3, with unresolved D. The CDR3 has 15 residues. Trimming cost V 4 bases and J 0 bases, with 11 bases left between them. CDR1 is SEHNR and CDR2 is FQNEAQ in the germline V gene (reference sequence). The DNA of the CDR3 is TGTGCCAGCAGCTACACGGCTATTAGCACAGATACGCAGTATTTT. Its translation: CASSYTAISTDTQYF.

This clonotype came up a few times. The J gene is TRBJ1-5, the V gene TRBV12-3 or TRBV12-4, with D possibly being TRBD1 (6 bases). CDR3 length: 16 amino acids. V was cut by 3 bases and J by 0 bases, with 12 bases left in between. CDR3 DNA: TGTGCCAGCAGTTTCGTCACAGGGCCTAGCAATCAGCCCCAGCATTTT. It specifies CASSFVTGPSNQPQHF.

This clonotype occurred a few times. The chain combines TRBV7-8 with TRBJ2-1, with 10 positions matching TRBD2. CDR1 is SGHVS, CDR2 FQNEAQ, per germline. This CDR3 has 19 amino acids. V was pared by 5 bases and J by 3 bases, with 16 bases of the junction left unmatched. The chain's CDR3 is CASSRNLAGVALYYNEQFF. As DNA, the CDR3 is TGTGCCAGCAGCCGGAATCTAGCGGGAGTAGCTCTGTACTACAATGAGCAGTTCTTC.

The chain's CDR3 is CASSLLGPEQFF. The CDR3 coding sequence is TGTGCCAGCAGCTTACTGGGACCGGAGCAGTTCTTC. The chain recombines TRBV7-8 with TRBJ2-1; either TRBD1 or TRBD2 may fit D (5 bases each). This CDR3 has 12 residues. V was cut by 2 bases and J by 10 bases, with 9 bases left in between. CDR1 is SGHVS and CDR2 is FQNEAQ in the germline V gene.

This rearrangement joins TRBV15 to TRBJ2-1; 7 bases align to TRBD2. Germline V gives CDR1 LNHNV, CDR2 YYDKDF (reference sequence). J gave up 6 bases and V 0 bases, and 8 bases lay outside the gene matches. This CDR3 has 16 amino acids. In DNA, the CDR3 is TGTGCCACCAGCAGAGAACGTCTAGCGGTACTCAATGAGCAGTTCTTC. Its translation: CATSRERLAVLNEQFF.

This rearrangement joins TRBV27 to TRBJ2-2; TRBD2 aligns across 8 bases. V lost 2 bases and J lost 3; bases outside the gene matches: 5. This CDR3 has 16 residues. The germline gives CDR1 MNHEY, CDR2 SMNVEV (reference sequence). CDR3 sequence (DNA): TGTGCCAGCAGTTTAGGGAGACTAGCGTACACCGGGGAGCTGTTTTTT. Translation gives CASSLGRLAYTGELFF.

This clonotype occurred a few times. The rearrangement links TRBV4-3 to TRBJ2-1, with 7 bases matching TRBD2. The germline V gene has CDR1 LGHNA and CDR2 YSLEER. CDR3 length: 19 residues. Unmatched junction bases numbered 14, after V lost 0 bases and J lost 3 bases. In DNA, the CDR3 is TGCGCCAGCAGCCAAGAGAGGGGCGGGAGCAGAAGGGGCTACAATGAGCAGTTCTTC. This codes for CASSQERGGSRRGYNEQFF.

This chain uses TRBV4-1 with TRBJ2-3, with TRBD2 as a possible D gene (6 bases). Germline CDR1 MGHRA, CDR2 YSYEKL. This CDR3 spans 15 amino acids. Deletions cut 2 bases from V and 6 bases from J, with 15 bases between. CDR3 sequence reads: CASSQFRGRSDTQYF. The CDR3 DNA sequence: TGCGCCAGCAGCCAATTCCGGGGGAGGTCGGATACGCAGTATTTT.